Here is one T cell receptor beta chain with its context. No cognate antigen has been identified for it. Within one base of it there is no much larger clone, and no base qualities were kept. Each collaborating institution followed its own protocols to collect whole blood in K2EDTA tubes. For TCRbeta analysis, collaborators shipped samples in one of three forms: frozen whole blood, isolated PBMCs, or DNA extracted from either of those sample types. This entry belongs to a study of blood T cell repertoires in COVID-19 (dated by TCRdb to the early 2020s). Study-level background: The collaborator samples originated in the United States, Italy and Spain and spanned the acute and convalescent phases of COVID-19. The dataset comprised deeply sampled blood TCRbeta repertoires from subjects exposed to, actively infected with, or recovered from COVID-19. Where available, HLA class I and class II types were taken from metadata supplied by the sample provider and were not determined by assay-based typing. The material from the prospective study consisted of cDNA or gDNA derived from T cells, B-cell-depleted T cells, or PBMCs. A de-identified subject ID, COVID-19 status, age in years and sex were almost always included in the sample metadata. Samples were obtained from the ongoing ImmuneRACE study (first 160 participants) and from about 1,300 subjects provided by 6 global collaborators. The repertoires were released in a freely available public database intended as a resource for research on the immune response to SARS-CoV-2. Overall study results and their limits: Clinical and demographic metadata were provided uncurated, with the amount varying by source and participant.

At the junction V is shortened by 8 bases and J by 1 base, with 11 bases in between. The germline V gene encodes CDR1 LNHDA and CDR2 SQIVND (reference sequence). The CDR3 goes from the cysteine to the phenylalanine over 13 residues. The DNA shown is the 39-base CDR3, in frame from base 1. TCRbeta CDR3 regions were amplified from genomic DNA using the immunoSEQ Assay, a bias-controlled multiplex PCR. On the authors' methods: The number of nucleated cells in each sample was estimated from the amplification of reference gene primers within the assay. To quantify the absolute abundance of each unique TCRbeta CDR3 rearrangement, sequence reads were collapsed and filtered. For each sample, productive Simpson clonality was calculated as the square root of Simpson's diversity index across productive rearrangements. TCRdb took this table from immuneACCESS and kept in-frame rearrangements with V and J called. Such tables lack part of the clones; where checked against another copy, unresolved V genes explain under half of the gap, and the rest is unexplained. The V and J calls and the clone size are those of that table, but D and trimming were determined from the DNA. The sample table holds around 74,000 clones, of which about 88% were seen once. The ten largest clones add up to about 17% of the sample.

What was sequenced was peripheral blood. The chain employs TRBV19 and TRBJ2-5; TRBD2 might be the D gene, on 5 matching bases. This receptor was obtained from an elderly woman with active or convalescent COVID-19. The nucleotides are TGTGCCAGTTCGGAACTAGTCCAAGAGACCCAGTACTTC. This is translated as CASSELVQETQYF.